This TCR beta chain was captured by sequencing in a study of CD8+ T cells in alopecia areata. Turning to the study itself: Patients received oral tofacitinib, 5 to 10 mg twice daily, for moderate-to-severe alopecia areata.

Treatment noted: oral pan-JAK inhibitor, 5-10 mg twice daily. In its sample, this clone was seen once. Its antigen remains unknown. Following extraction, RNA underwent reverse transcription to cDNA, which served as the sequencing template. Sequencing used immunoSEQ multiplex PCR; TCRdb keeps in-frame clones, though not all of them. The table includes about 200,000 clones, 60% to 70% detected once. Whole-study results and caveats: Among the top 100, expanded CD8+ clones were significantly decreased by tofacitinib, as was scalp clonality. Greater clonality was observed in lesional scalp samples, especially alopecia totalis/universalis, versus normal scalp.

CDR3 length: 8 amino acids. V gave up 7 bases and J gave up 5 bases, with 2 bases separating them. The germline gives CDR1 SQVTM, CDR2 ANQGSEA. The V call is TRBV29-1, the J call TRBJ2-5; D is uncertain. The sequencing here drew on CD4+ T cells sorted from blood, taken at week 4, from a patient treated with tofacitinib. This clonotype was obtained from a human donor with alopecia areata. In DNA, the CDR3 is TGCAGCGATGAGACCCAGTACTTC. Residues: CSDETQYF.